These 10 T cell receptor beta chains were sequenced from one sample in a study of blood T cell repertoires in COVID-19. TCRdb's copy holds only in-frame clones and misses some; the assay was immunoSEQ multiplex PCR. Here the sample spans 110,000 to 150,000 clones, over 70% being singletons. Sequencing input: PBMCs or T cells enriched from blood (not recorded which). The source of these receptors is a man in his sixties who had recovered from COVID-19.

The rearrangement uses TRBV7-9 and TRBJ1-4; no definite D call. This CDR3 region has 16 residues. The ends were cut back, 0 bases at V and 0 bases at J, with 8 bases in the middle. The germline CDR1 and CDR2 sequences are SEHNR and FQNEAQ (reference sequence). CDR3: CASSLARAPTNEKLFF. CDR3 nucleotides: TGTGCCAGCAGCTTAGCGAGGGCGCCAACTAATGAAAAACTGTTTTTT. Together with reference TRBV7-9 and TRBJ1-4, the CDR3 gives the full variable domain: DTGVSQNPRHKITKRGQNVTFRCDPISEHNRLYWYRQTLGQGPEFLTYFQNEAQLEKSRLLSDRFSAERPKGSFSTLEIQRTEQGDSAMYLCASSLARAPTNEKLFFGSGTQLSVL.

This chain uses TRBV28 with TRBJ1-5; D unresolved. The germline V gene has CDR1 MDHEN and CDR2 SYDVKM. The V end lost 5 bases, the J end lost 6 bases, and 8 bases lay between the germline ends. The CDR3 sequence is 12 residues long. The CDR3 spells CASSIGLQPQHF. As DNA, the CDR3 is TGTGCCAGCAGTATCGGACTTCAGCCCCAGCATTTT.

The V and J genes are TRBV5-1 and TRBJ1-1, with TRBD1 as a possible D gene (6 bases). The CDR3 is 13 residues long. Trimming removed 0 bases from V and 4 bases from J, with 7 bases in between. Germline-derived CDR1 and CDR2 are SGHRS and YFSETQ. CDR3 in amino acids: CASSLGGGTEAFF. In DNA form, the CDR3 reads TGCGCCAGCAGCTTGGGAGGGGGCACTGAAGCTTTCTTT.

This clone showed up just once. The genes are TRBV23-1 and TRBJ1-1, with a tentative D call TRBD1 (5 bases). TRBV23-1 qualifies as an ORF whose function is uncertain. There are 13 residues in the CDR3. V was pared by 3 bases and J by 1 base, with 6 bases between. The CDR3 bases are TGCGCCAGCAGTCAGGGGGGGAACACTGAAGCTTTCTTT. Protein product: CASSQGGNTEAFF.

A remark on this clone: Given the absence of the conserved phenylalanine or tryptophan at the CDR3 end, a read error is likely. Because the CDR3's place on the DNA is in doubt, the DNA is left out and the CDR3 is given as listed by TCRdb. The rearrangement joins TRBV12-3 or TRBV12-4 to TRBJ1-2; the listed D gene, TRBD1, was not tested against the DNA. The CDR3 numbers 11 amino acids, ends counted. The chain's CDR3 is CASSLMGTPLL.

The chain carries TRBV28 and TRBJ2-6; no firm D call. Trimming shortened V by 8 bases and J by 0 bases, and 5 bases separated the two germline ends. CDR3 length: 13 amino acids. Germline V gene sequence: CDR1 MDHEN, CDR2 SYDVKM. The DNA for the CDR3 is TGTGCCAGCCATAGCTCTGGGGCCAACGTCCTGACTTTC. Translation: CASHSSGANVLTF.

The gene calls are TRBV6-6 and TRBJ2-7; D perhaps matches TRBD2 (6 bases). From germline, CDR1 is MNHNY and CDR2 SVGAGI (reference sequence). The CDR3 has 15 residues. Between the trimmed V and J ends, which lost 7 bases and 7 bases, there was a span of 23 bases. The CDR3 nucleotides are TGTGCCAGCAAGCTCGTGCCCCCGGAGGCGGGGGAGCAGTACTTC. Encoded protein: CASKLVPPEAGEQYF.

V gene TRBV5-5 combines with J gene TRBJ1-1; 7 nucleotides agree with TRBD1. This CDR3 has 16 residues. From germline, CDR1 is SGHKS and CDR2 YYEKEE (reference sequence). V was pared by 5 bases and J by 1 base, with 11 bases of the junction left unmatched. The DNA for the CDR3 is TGTGCCAGCAGGTGGGATTGGGGACAGACGAACACTGAAGCTTTCTTT. Translating gives CASRWDWGQTNTEAFF.

V and J are TRBV7-9 and TRBJ1-6; no reliable D call. With 5 bases removed from V and 10 bases from J, the gap between germline ends came to 12 bases. The CDR3 runs 13 residues. CDR1 is SEHNR and CDR2 is FQNEAQ in the germline V gene (reference sequence). The CDR3 DNA is TGTGCCAGCAGCCCGAGGAGGGAATCACCCCTCCACTTT. This sequence encodes CASSPRRESPLHF.

The J gene is TRBJ1-5, the V gene TRBV20-1; possibly TRBD1 for D (5 bases). Germline lookup yields CDR1 DFQATT and CDR2 SNEGSKA (reference sequence). Deletions cut 5 bases from V and 11 bases from J, with 10 bases between. This CDR3 has 10 amino acids. DNA of the CDR3: TGCAGTGCTGCCCGGGGGTCCCAGCATTTT. This translates into CSAARGSQHF.